This TCR beta chain emerged from a study of patients and donors after allogeneic stem cell transplantation. The V end lost 0 bases, the J end lost 5 bases, and 14 bases lay between the germline ends. In germline, CDR1 is SGHDT, CDR2 YYEEEE. This CDR3 has 15 residues. TCRdb ran MiXCR on the RT-PCR reads and lists one entry per CDR3 protein. This table holds roughly 940,000 distinct CDR3 sequences, roughly 18% found once. The V call is TRBV5-6, the J call TRBJ2-5, with a weak D call TRBD1 (5 bases). Source material: blood, either unsorted or a sorted T cell fraction (not recorded which). This clonotype originated in a human donor who was either an allogeneic HSCT recipient or a stem cell or donor lymphocyte infusion donor (not recorded which). It is not recorded whose cells these are; they may come from a transplant donor. The DNA of the CDR3 is TGTGCCAGCAGCTTGGTTGGGGCCTTTACGGAGACCCAGTACTTC. This encodes CASSLVGAFTETQYF.